The clone carrying this T cell receptor (beta chain) has ten or more counts. As yet, its antigen is unknown. This sample was included in a study of T cells in Graves' hyperthyroidism and ophthalmopathy. The wider study: Peripheral blood sampling occurred at initial diagnosis, before any treatment. Study findings and constraints: Most expanded thyroid clonotypes above 0.001 also appeared in blood. Ophthalmopathy could be told apart from stable hyperthyroidism with a 13 V-J model.

Each person with ophthalmopathy scored at least 3 on the Clinical Activity Score, reached NOSPECS grade 4 or higher, and had been ill under 3 months. What was amplified from RNA transcripts were TCR beta CDR3 regions. HTBI primers were used for first-round RT-PCR of the TCR CDR3. TCRdb itself ran the multiplex PCR reads through MiXCR, one entry per CDR3 protein. The sample contains hundreds of thousands of distinct CDR3 sequences, around 17% of which appear only once. Germline-derived CDR1 and CDR2 are MNHEY and SMNVEV (reference sequence). CDR3 length equals 12 residues. Trimming pared 3 bases from V and 6 bases from J, leaving 3 bases between.

Sequencing used blood. The sequence was collected from a woman aged 18-29 years with Graves' ophthalmopathy. The chain combines TRBV27 with TRBJ1-6; D ambiguous. The CDR3 loop is CASSFFNSPLHF. The CDR3, as DNA: TGTGCCAGCAGTTTCTTTAATTCACCCCTCCACTTT.